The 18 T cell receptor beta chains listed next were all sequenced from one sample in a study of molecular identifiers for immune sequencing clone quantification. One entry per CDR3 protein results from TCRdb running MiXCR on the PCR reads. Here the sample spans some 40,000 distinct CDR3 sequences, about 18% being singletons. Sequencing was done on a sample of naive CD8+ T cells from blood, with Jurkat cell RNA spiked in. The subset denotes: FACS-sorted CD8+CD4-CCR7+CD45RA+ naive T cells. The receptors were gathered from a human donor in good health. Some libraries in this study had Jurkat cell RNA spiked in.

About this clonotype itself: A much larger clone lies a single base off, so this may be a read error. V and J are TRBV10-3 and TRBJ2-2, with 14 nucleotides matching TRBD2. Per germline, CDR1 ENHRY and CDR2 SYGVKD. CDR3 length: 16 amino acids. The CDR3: CAISGLAGGRTGEPFF. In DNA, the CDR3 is TGTGCCATCAGTGGACTAGCGGGAGGGCGGACCGGGGAGCCGTTTTTT.

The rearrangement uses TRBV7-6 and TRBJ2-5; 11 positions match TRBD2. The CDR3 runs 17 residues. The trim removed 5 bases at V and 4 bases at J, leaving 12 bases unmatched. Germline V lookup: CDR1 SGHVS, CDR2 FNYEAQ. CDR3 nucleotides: TGTGCCAGCAGCAGTTTCCCTAGCGGGAGGACCTCAGAGACCCAGTACTTC. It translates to CASSSFPSGRTSETQYF.

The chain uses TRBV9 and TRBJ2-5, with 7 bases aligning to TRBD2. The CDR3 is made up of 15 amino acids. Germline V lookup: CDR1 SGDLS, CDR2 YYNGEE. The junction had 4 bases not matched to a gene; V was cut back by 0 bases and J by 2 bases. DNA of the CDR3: TGTGCCAGCAGCGTAGTCGGGAGGCCACAAGAGACCCAGTACTTC. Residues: CASSVVGRPQETQYF.

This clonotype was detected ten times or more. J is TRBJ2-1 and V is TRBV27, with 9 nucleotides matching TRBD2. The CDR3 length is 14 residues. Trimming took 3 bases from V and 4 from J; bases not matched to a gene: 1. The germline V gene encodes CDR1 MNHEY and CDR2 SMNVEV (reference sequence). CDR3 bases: TGTGCCAGCAGTTTGCGGGAGGGGTACAATGAGCAGTTCTTC. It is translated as CASSLREGYNEQFF.

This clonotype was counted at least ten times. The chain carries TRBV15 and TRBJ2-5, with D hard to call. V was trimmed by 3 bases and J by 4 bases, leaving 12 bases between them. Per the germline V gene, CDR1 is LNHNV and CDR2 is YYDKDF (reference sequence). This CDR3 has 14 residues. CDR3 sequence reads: CATSRGLTGETQYF. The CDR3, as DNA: TGTGCCACCAGCAGGGGCTTAACCGGAGAGACCCAGTACTTC.

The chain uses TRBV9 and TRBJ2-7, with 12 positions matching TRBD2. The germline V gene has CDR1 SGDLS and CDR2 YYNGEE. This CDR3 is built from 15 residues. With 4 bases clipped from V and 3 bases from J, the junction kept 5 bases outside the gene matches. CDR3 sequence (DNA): TGTGCCAGCAGCCCGGGACTAGCGGGTTTCTACGAGCAGTACTTC. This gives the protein CASSPGLAGFYEQYF.

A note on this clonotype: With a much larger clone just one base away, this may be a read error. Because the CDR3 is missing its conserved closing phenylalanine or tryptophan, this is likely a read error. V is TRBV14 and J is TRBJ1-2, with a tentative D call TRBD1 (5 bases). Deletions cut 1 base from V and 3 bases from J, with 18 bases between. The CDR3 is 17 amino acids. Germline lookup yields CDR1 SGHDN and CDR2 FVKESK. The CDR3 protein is CASSQGPATAGYYGYTL. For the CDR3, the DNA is TGTGCCAGCAGCCAAGGCCCAGCGACAGCGGGGTACTATGGCTACACCCTC.

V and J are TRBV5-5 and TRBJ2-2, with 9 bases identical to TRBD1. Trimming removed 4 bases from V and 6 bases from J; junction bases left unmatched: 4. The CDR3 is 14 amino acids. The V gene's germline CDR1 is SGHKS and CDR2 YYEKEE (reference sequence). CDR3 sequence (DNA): TGTGCCAGCAGCCGGGACAGGGTAGCCGGGGAGCTGTTTTTT. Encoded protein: CASSRDRVAGELFF. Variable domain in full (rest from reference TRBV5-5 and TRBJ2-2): DAGVTQSPTHLIKTRGQQVTLRCSPISGHKSVSWYQQVLGQGPQFIFQYYEKEERGRGNFPDRFSARQFPNYSSELNVNALLLGDSALYLCASSRDRVAGELFFGEGSRLTVL.

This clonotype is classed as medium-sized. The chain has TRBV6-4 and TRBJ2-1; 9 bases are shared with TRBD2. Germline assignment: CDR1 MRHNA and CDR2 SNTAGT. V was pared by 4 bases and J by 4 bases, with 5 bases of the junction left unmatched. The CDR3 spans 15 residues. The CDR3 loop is CASSVLAGSYNEQFF. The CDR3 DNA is TGTGCCAGCAGTGTCCTAGCGGGAAGTTACAATGAGCAGTTCTTC.

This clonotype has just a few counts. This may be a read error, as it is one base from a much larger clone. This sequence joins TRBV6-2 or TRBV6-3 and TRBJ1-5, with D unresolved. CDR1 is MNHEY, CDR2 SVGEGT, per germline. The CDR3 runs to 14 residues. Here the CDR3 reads CVSRLQMSNQPQHF. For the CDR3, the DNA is TGTGTCAGCAGGCTACAGATGAGCAATCAGCCCCAGCATTTT.

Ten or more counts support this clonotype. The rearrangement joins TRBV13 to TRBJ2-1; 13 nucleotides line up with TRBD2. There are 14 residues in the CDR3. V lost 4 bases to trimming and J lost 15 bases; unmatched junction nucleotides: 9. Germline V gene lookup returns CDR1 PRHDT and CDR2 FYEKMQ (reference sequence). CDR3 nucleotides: TGTGCCAGCAGCTCCCGGACTAGCGGGAGAGGATGGTTCTTC. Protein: CASSSRTSGRGWFF.

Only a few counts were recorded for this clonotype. CDR3 DNA sequence: TGCAGTGCTTTCCAACGGCTCCGACAGTTCTTC. Translating gives CSAFQRLRQFF. This chain links TRBV20-1 with TRBJ2-1; D ambiguous. Germline lookup yields CDR1 DFQATT and CDR2 SNEGSKA (reference sequence). CDR3 size: 11 residues. Deletions cut 5 bases from V and 13 bases from J, with 15 bases between.

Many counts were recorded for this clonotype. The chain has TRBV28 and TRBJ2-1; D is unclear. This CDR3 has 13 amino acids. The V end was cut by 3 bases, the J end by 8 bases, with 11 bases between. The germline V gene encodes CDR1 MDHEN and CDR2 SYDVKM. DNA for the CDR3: TGTGCCAGCAGTTTCTTTTTGAAGGATGAGCAGTTCTTC. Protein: CASSFFLKDEQFF.

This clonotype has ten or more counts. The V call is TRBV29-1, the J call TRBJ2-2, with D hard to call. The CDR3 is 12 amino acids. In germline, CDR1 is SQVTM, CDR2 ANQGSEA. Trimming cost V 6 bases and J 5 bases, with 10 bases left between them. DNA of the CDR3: TGCAGCGTGCCCCTCCTAACCGGGGAGCTGTTTTTT. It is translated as CSVPLLTGELFF.

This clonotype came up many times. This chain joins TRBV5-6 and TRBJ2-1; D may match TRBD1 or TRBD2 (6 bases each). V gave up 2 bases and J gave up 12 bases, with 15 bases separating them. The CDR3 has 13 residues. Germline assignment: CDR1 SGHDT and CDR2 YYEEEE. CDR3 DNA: TGTGCCAGCAGCTTCGGAGGGGGGTCCAGGCAGTTCTTC. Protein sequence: CASSFGGGSRQFF. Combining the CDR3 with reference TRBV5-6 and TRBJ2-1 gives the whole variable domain DAGVTQSPTHLIKTRGQQVTLRCSPKSGHDTVSWYQQALGQGPQFIFQYYEEEERQRGNFPDRFSGHQFPNYSSELNVNALLLGDSALYLCASSFGGGSRQFFGPGTRLTVL.

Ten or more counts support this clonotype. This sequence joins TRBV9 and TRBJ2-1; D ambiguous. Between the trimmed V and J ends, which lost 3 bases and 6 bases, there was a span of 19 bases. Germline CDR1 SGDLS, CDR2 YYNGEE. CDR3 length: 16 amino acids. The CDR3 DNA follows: TGTGCCAGCAGCGCCCCTGGGTCTCTAACGCCCAATGAGCAGTTCTTC. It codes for CASSAPGSLTPNEQFF.

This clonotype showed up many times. The CDR3 loop is CASSERQGALNEQFF. CDR3 DNA: TGTGCCAGCAGCGAGCGACAGGGTGCTCTCAATGAGCAGTTCTTC. This sequence joins TRBV6-5 and TRBJ2-1; 7 bases line up with TRBD1. Germline V CDR1 and CDR2: MNHEY, SVGAGI. The CDR3 has 15 residues. Unmatched junction bases numbered 11, after V lost 6 bases and J lost 6 bases.

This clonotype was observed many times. The CDR3 loop is CASSQVGKEEQYF. The DNA for the CDR3 is TGTGCCAGCAGCCAAGTCGGGAAGGAAGAGCAGTACTTC. The chain is built from TRBV4-2 and TRBJ2-7; the D gene is possibly TRBD2 (5 bases). Germline values: CDR1 LGHNA, CDR2 YNFKEQ. This CDR3 is built from 13 residues. V lost 1 base to trimming and J lost 7 bases, with 11 bases between them.